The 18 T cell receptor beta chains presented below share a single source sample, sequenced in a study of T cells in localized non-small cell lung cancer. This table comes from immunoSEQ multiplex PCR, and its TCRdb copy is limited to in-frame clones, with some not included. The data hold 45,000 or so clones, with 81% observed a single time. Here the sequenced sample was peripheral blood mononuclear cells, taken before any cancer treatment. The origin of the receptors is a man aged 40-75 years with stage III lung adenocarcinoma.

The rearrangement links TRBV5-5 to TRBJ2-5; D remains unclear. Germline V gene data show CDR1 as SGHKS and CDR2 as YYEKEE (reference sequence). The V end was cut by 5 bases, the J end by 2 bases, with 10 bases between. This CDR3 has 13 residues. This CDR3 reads CASSLTRQETQYF. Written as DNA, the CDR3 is TGTGCCAGCAGTTTGACTCGACAAGAGACCCAGTACTTC.

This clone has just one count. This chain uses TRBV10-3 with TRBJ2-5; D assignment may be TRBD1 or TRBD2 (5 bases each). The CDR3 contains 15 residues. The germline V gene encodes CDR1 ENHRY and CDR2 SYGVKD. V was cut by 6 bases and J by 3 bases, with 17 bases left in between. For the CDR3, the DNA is TGTGCCATCAGGGGATCCGGGACGGCTGAAGAGACCCAGTACTTC. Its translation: CAIRGSGTAEETQYF.

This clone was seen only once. The CDR3: CASSLVVVSSGGRDTQYF. The CDR3 DNA reads TGTGCCAGCAGCTTAGTCGTTGTATCTAGCGGGGGGAGAGATACGCAGTATTTT. The chain uses TRBV7-9 and TRBJ2-3, with TRBD2 matching 11 bases. The CDR3 consists of 18 residues. The junction had 11 bases not matched to a gene; V was cut back by 1 base and J by 5 bases. Germline CDR1 is SEHNR and CDR2 is FQNEAQ (reference sequence).

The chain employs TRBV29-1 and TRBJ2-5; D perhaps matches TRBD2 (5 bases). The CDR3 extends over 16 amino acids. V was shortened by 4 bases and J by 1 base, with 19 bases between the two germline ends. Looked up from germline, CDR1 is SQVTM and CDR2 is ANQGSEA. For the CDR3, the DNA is TGCAGCGTTGTCGACCGGGAACGAACGTTCCAAGAGACCCAGTACTTC. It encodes CSVVDRERTFQETQYF.

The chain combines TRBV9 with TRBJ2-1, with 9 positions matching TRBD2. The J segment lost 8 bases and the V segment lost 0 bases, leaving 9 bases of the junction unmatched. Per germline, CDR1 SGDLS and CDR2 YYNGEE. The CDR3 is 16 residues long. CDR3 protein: CASSVDRRGGVDEQFF. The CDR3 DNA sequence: TGTGCCAGCAGCGTAGATAGGCGGGGGGGTGTCGATGAGCAGTTCTTC.

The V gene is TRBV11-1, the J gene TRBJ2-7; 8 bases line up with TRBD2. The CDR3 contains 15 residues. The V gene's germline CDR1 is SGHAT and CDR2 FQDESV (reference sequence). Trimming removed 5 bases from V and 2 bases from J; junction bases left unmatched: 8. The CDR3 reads CASSLEAGGTYEQYF. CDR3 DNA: TGTGCCAGCAGCCTCGAGGCGGGGGGCACCTACGAGCAGTACTTC.

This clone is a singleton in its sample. The CDR3 DNA sequence: TGCAGCGTTGAATTAGTTGAGACCCAGTACTTC. Protein: CSVELVETQYF. V is TRBV29-1 and J is TRBJ2-5; no definite D call. Germline-derived CDR1 and CDR2 are SQVTM and ANQGSEA. There are 11 residues in the CDR3. Trimming shortened V by 2 bases and J by 5 bases, and 6 bases separated the two germline ends.

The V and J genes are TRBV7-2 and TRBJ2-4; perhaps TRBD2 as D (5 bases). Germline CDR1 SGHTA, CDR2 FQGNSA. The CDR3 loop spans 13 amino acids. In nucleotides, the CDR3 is TGTGCTATAGGAAGAGGGTACAAAAACATTCAGTACTTC. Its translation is CAIGRGYKNIQYF.

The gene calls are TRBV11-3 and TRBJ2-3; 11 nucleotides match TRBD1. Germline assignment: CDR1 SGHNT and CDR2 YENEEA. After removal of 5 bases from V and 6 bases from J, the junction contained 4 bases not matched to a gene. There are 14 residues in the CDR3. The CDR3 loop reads CASSGQGAGDTQYF. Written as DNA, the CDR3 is TGTGCCAGCAGCGGACAGGGGGCAGGGGATACGCAGTATTTT.

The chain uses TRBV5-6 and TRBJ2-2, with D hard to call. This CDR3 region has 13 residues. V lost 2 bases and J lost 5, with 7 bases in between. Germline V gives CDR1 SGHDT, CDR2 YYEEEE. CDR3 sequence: CASSFITTGELFF. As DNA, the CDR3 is TGTGCCAGCAGCTTTATTACTACCGGGGAGCTGTTTTTT.

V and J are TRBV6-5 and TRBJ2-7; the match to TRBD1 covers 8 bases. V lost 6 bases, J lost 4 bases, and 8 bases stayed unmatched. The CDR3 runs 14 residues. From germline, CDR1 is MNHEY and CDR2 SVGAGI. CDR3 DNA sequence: TGTGCCAGCAGATACGGACAGGGAACATACGAGCAGTACTTC. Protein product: CASRYGQGTYEQYF.

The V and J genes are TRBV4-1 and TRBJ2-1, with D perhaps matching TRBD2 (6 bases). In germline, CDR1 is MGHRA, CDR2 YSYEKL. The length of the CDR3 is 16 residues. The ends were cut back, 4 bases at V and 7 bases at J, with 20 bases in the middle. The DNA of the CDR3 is TGCGCCAGCAGCCCCAGCGGGTTGGGTCGTATTAATGAGCAGTTCTTC. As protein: CASSPSGLGRINEQFF.

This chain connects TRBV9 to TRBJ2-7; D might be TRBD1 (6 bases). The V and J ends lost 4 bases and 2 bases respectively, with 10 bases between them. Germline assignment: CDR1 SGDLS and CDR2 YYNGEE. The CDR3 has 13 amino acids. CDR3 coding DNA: TGTGCCAGCAGCTTCGGGACAACCTACGAGCAGTACTTC. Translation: CASSFGTTYEQYF. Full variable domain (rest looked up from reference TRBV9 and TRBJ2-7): DSGVTQTPKHLITATGQRVTLRCSPRSGDLSVYWYQQSLDQGLQFLIQYYNGEERAKGNILERFSAQQFPDLHSELNLSSLELGDSALYFCASSFGTTYEQYFGPGTRLTVT.

This CDR3 reads CASSFTSGDEETQYF. The CDR3 coding sequence is TGTGCCAGCAGCTTTACTAGCGGGGACGAAGAGACCCAGTACTTC. The genes are TRBV11-2 and TRBJ2-5; 10 bases match TRBD2. Germline CDR1 is SGHAT and CDR2 is FQNNGV. This CDR3 spans 15 amino acids. With V trimmed by 3 bases and J by 3 bases, 4 bases remained unmatched.

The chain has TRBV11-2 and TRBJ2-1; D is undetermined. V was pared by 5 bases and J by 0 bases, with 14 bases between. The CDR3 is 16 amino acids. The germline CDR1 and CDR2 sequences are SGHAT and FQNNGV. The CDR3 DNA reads TGTGCCAGCAGCCCTATCTCACTGAGCTCCTACAATGAGCAGTTCTTC. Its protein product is CASSPISLSSYNEQFF. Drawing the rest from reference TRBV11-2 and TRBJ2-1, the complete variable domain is EAGVAQSPRYKIIEKRQSVAFWCNPISGHATLYWYQQILGQGPKLLIQFQNNGVVDDSQLPKDRFSAERLKGVDSTLKIQPAKLEDSAVYLCASSPISLSSYNEQFFGPGTRLTVL.

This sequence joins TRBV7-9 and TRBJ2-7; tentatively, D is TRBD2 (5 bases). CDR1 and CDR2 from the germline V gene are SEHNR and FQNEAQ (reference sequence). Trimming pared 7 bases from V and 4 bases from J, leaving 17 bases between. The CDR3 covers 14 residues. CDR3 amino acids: CASTTPLAPYEQYF. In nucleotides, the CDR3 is TGTGCCAGCACCACCCCGCTAGCTCCTTACGAGCAGTACTTC.

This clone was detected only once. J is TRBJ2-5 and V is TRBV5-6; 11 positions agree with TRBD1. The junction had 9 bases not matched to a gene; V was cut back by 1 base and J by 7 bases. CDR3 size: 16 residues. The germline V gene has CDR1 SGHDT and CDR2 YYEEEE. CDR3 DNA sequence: TGTGCCAGCAGCTTGAGAGGGACAGGGGGTGAAGGGACCCAGTACTTC. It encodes CASSLRGTGGEGTQYF.

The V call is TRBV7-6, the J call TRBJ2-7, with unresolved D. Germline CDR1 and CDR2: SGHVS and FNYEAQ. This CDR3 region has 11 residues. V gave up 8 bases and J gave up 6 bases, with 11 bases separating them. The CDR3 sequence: CASGYGVEQYF. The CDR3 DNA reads TGTGCCAGCGGGTATGGGGTCGAGCAGTACTTC. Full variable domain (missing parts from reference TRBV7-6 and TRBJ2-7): GAGVSQSPRYKVTKRGQDVALRCDPISGHVSLYWYRQALGQGPEFLTYFNYEAQQDKSGLPNDRFSAERPEGSISTLTIQRTEQRDSAMYRCASGYGVEQYFGPGTRLTVT.